Listed below are T cell receptor beta chains from one sample, sequenced in a study of T cell responses to AZD1222 COVID-19 vaccine. Libraries were prepared by immunoSEQ multiplex PCR; TCRdb keeps only in-frame clonotypes and omits some of them. Of roughly 120,000 clones listed, about nine tenths are singletons. The specimen comprised peripheral blood, sampled on day 0 of AZD1222 vaccination. The receptors derive from an adult in good health. Both conserved end residues are part of each CDR3. The D gene is left open where the match is weak. Rows may omit the clone size; those that give it use once, few, many or a size class.

clone size,V gene,J gene,D gene,CDR3 DNA,CDR3 protein
.,TRBV15,TRBJ2-4,.,TGTGCCACCAGCAGAGATCTGGCTCTAGCCAAAAACATTCAGTACTTC,CATSRDLALAKNIQYF
.,TRBV5-1,TRBJ2-7,.,TGCGCCAGCAGCCCGAACGCGGGTCAGATCGACGAGCAGTACTTC,CASSPNAGQIDEQYF
.,TRBV6-5,TRBJ1-5,.,TGTGCCAGCAGCAAGGACGGAGGCAATCAGCCCCAGCATTTT,CASSKDGGNQPQHF
.,TRBV4-3,TRBJ1-1,.,TGCGCCAGCAGCCAAGATAGGCGCACTGAAGCTTTCTTT,CASSQDRRTEAFF
.,TRBV6-6,TRBJ2-5,TRBD1,TGTGCCAGCAGTTACCCGGGACAGGGGGCGCGGGAGACCCAGTACTTC,CASSYPGQGARETQYF
few,TRBV5-1,TRBJ2-5,.,TGCGCCAGCAGCGTGGGGACGCAGGAGACCCAGTACTTC,CASSVGTQETQYF
.,TRBV2,TRBJ2-3,.,TGTGCCAGCCCCCGGTATGGGCGCACAGATACGCAGTATTTT,CASPRYGRTDTQYF
.,TRBV28,TRBJ1-1,.,TGTGCCAGCAGTTTGAACCCCAGGGGCGCCCCGGGTTGG,CASSLNPRGAPGW
.,TRBV6-2/TRBV6-3,TRBJ2-1,.,TGTGCCAGCAGTGCCCCTCGCGGGTCTTTCAGCAATGAGCAGTTCTTC,CASSAPRGSFSNEQFF
once,TRBV6-1,TRBJ2-1,TRBD2,TGTGCCAGCAGTGAGATACTAGGACTAGCGGGGGGACCTTACAATGAGCAGTTCTTC,CASSEILGLAGGPYNEQFF
.,TRBV10-1,TRBJ2-1,.,TGCGCCAGCAGTGAGTACCGCCCCATCGATGAGCAGTTCTTC,CASSEYRPIDEQFF
.,TRBV19,TRBJ1-2,TRBD1,TGTGCCAGTAGTATAGCCACACGAGGACAGGGTCTCAGCTACACCTTC,CASSIATRGQGLSYTF
.,TRBV6-5,TRBJ2-7,TRBD2,TGTGCCAGCAAGGGGATAGCGGGGTACTACGAGCAGTACTTC,CASKGIAGYYEQYF
.,TRBV5-5,TRBJ2-5,.,TGTGCCAGCAGCTTGGCTATAGGGAACCAAGAGACCCAGTACTTC,CASSLAIGNQETQYF
.,TRBV7-2,TRBJ2-1,TRBD1,TGTGCCAGCAGCGCAGACAGGGGAGGATACAATGAGCAGTTCTTC,CASSADRGGYNEQFF
.,TRBV6-6,TRBJ1-5,TRBD1,TGTGCCAGCAGTCCCGGGGCAGGGGGCTTAGGCAATCAGCCCCAGCATTTT,CASSPGAGGLGNQPQHF
.,TRBV11-2,TRBJ1-6,.,TGTGCCAGCAGCGCCGGGTCTGCAAGCTCCTATAATTCACCCCTCCACTTT,CASSAGSASSYNSPLHF
.,TRBV18,TRBJ1-2,TRBD1,TGTGCCAGCTCACCTGGACAGGGGTCCTATGGCTACACCTTC,CASSPGQGSYGYTF
.,TRBV12-3/TRBV12-4,TRBJ2-7,TRBD2,TGTGCCAGCAGCCGACTAGCGCTCTTCGAGCAGTACTTC,CASSRLALFEQYF
.,TRBV4-1,TRBJ2-1,.,TGCGCCAGCAGCCAAGCCCCCAGGGGCCGGTCCTACAATGAGCAGTTCTTC,CASSQAPRGRSYNEQFF
.,TRBV29-1,TRBJ2-7,TRBD1,TGCAGCGCCGAACTACACATGACAGGGGGTTACTCCTACGAGCAGTACTTC,CSAELHMTGGYSYEQYF
.,TRBV25-1,TRBJ1-5,TRBD1,TGTGCCAGCAGCGGGACAGGGAATCAGCCCCAGCATTTT,CASSGTGNQPQHF
.,TRBV6-6,TRBJ1-6,TRBD1,TGTGCCAGCAGTTACGACAGGGTAGGATCACCCCTCCACTTT,CASSYDRVGSPLHF
.,TRBV19,TRBJ1-1,.,TGTGCCAGTTCCCCCCAGGGAGGGACTGAAGCTTTCTTT,CASSPQGGTEAFF
.,TRBV30,TRBJ1-6,.,TGTGCCTGGGGGACGGCCGTGGTTTCACCCCTCCACTTT,CAWGTAVVSPLHF
.,TRBV27,TRBJ2-1,.,TGTGCCAGCAGTTTAATGGGGGCTAGCGACTACAATGAGCAGTTCTTC,CASSLMGASDYNEQFF
.,TRBV5-1,TRBJ1-1,.,TGCGCCAGCAGCTTAACCCCCGACCTGAACACTGAAGCTTTCTTT,CASSLTPDLNTEAFF
.,TRBV7-9,TRBJ2-7,.,TGTGCCAGCAGTTTCATCGGCTCCTACGAGCAGTACTTC,CASSFIGSYEQYF
.,TRBV6-2/TRBV6-3,TRBJ2-7,TRBD2,TGTGCCAGCAGCCTAGGGTGGGAGGGAATCCACGAGCAGTACTTC,CASSLGWEGIHEQYF
.,TRBV4-1,TRBJ2-2,.,TGCGCCAGCAGCCGAGGGACCGGGGAGCTGTTTTTT,CASSRGTGELFF
.,TRBV5-1,TRBJ2-7,TRBD2,TGCGCCAGCAGCGGCGGACTAGTGGGGCGCGAGCAGTACTTC,CASSGGLVGREQYF
.,TRBV11-2,TRBJ1-2,.,TGTGCCAGCAGCCCCGAGGGAGGAAACTATGGCTACACCTTC,CASSPEGGNYGYTF
once,TRBV6-5,TRBJ2-2,TRBD1,TGTGCCAGCACCCTGACAGGGTACCACGGGGAGCTGTTTTTT,CASTLTGYHGELFF
.,TRBV28,TRBJ2-7,.,TGTGCCAGCAGTTTCGTAACAGGCGGTAGGGTTGGGGAGCAGTACTTC,CASSFVTGGRVGEQYF
.,TRBV5-6,TRBJ1-2,.,TGTGCCAGCAGCTCGCGGGACCTTTCCACCTTC,CASSSRDLSTF
.,TRBV19,TRBJ2-5,.,TGTGCCAGTAGTACCCTGAGGGGGGAGACCCAGTACTTC,CASSTLRGETQYF
.,TRBV6-2/TRBV6-3,TRBJ1-2,.,TGTGCCAGCAGTTCTAACATCCCTTCGGGCTACACCTTC,CASSSNIPSGYTF
.,TRBV5-1,TRBJ2-3,.,TGCGCCAGCAGCCGGAGGGACGCTGAGACAGATACGCAGTATTTT,CASSRRDAETDTQYF
.,TRBV14,TRBJ2-2,TRBD2,TGTGCCAGCAGCCAAAGGACTAGCGCCTTTGTCGGGGAGCTGTTTTTT,CASSQRTSAFVGELFF
.,TRBV5-1,TRBJ2-7,TRBD1,TGCGCCAGCAGCCTCGGACAGGGGTTCAGCGAGCAGTACTTC,CASSLGQGFSEQYF
.,TRBV3-1/TRBV3-2,TRBJ2-7,.,TGTGCCAGCAGCCACGGGGCAGGGGTCGCCTACGAGCAGTACTTC,CASSHGAGVAYEQYF
.,TRBV7-2,TRBJ2-2,.,TGTGCCAGCAGGCAAATCAGGGGTTACACCGGGGAGCTGTTTTTT,CASRQIRGYTGELFF
.,TRBV2,TRBJ2-2,.,TGTGCCAGCAGTGTAAGGGGAGTAGGTAACACCGGGGAGCTGTTTTTT,CASSVRGVGNTGELFF
once,TRBV27,TRBJ2-7,TRBD2,TGTGCCAGCAGTTTGACTAGCGGGGCTGCCTACGAGCAGTACTTC,CASSLTSGAAYEQYF
.,TRBV13,TRBJ2-5,.,TGTGCCAGCAGCTCCTACAGGGTGGGTCAAGAGACCCAGTACTTC,CASSSYRVGQETQYF
.,TRBV6-2/TRBV6-3,TRBJ2-7,TRBD2,TGTGCCAGCAGTTACTCCTCCCGGCGGGGGGGCACGTCCTACGAGCAGTACTTC,CASSYSSRRGGTSYEQYF
.,TRBV30,TRBJ2-3,.,TGTGCCTGGAGTGTATTTGGCACAACGGGTCCCCATACGCAGTATTTT,CAWSVFGTTGPHTQYF
.,TRBV19,TRBJ2-1,TRBD2,TGTGCCAGTAGTATAGCCGGGACTAGCGGGAGCAATGAGCAGTTCTTC,CASSIAGTSGSNEQFF
.,TRBV9,TRBJ2-7,TRBD2,TGTGCCAGCAGCCCTAGACTAGCGGGGAGCTCCTACGAGCAGTACTTC,CASSPRLAGSSYEQYF
.,TRBV5-1,TRBJ2-5,.,TGCGCCAGCAGCTTGGACAGGCAAGAGACCCAGTACTTC,CASSLDRQETQYF
.,TRBV2,TRBJ2-7,TRBD2,TGTGCCAGCAGAGCGGGACCCGGGGTCTACGAGCAGTACTTC,CASRAGPGVYEQYF
many,TRBV28,TRBJ2-7,.,TGTGCCAGCAGTTCTCTATTCGGACGGAACCTCTACGAGCAGTACTTC,CASSSLFGRNLYEQYF